The 23 T cell receptor beta chains listed next were all sequenced from one sample in a study of beta chain features in type 1 diabetes. General study points: The study found moderately but significantly shorter TCRB CDR3s in all four CD4+ subsets of Type 1 diabetes patients.

Investigators reverse transcribed all isolated RNA, so they sequenced expressed TCRB transcripts. TCRdb's copy holds only in-frame clones and misses some; the assay was immunoSEQ multiplex PCR. Of 120,000 or so clones in the sample, around a sixth are singletons; the top ten hold 2% to 3%. These receptors' targets are unknown. Sequenced input: central memory CD4+ T cells from blood. These receptors came from a man in his late teens or twenties with type 1 diabetes.

The rearrangement uses TRBV29-1 and TRBJ2-2, with D maybe TRBD1 (6 bases). CDR1 is SQVTM, CDR2 ANQGSEA, per germline. V lost 7 bases to trimming and J lost 3 bases, with 12 bases between them. This CDR3 region has 13 residues. The CDR3: CSARTVYTGELFF. CDR3 DNA: TGCAGCGCGAGGACAGTGTACACCGGGGAGCTGTTTTTT.

This clone was counted only a few times. The chain joins TRBV10-3 to TRBJ2-7, with a tentative D call TRBD1 (6 bases). Germline assignment: CDR1 ENHRY and CDR2 SYGVKD. The V end was cut by 9 bases, the J end by 3 bases, with 15 bases between. This CDR3 is 13 amino acids long. The CDR3 DNA is TGTGCCATTGGACAGTCAGTTAACTACGAGCAGTACTTC. Translating gives CAIGQSVNYEQYF.

A few counts support this clone. The chain joins TRBV9 to TRBJ2-5; 7 nucleotides align to TRBD2. From germline, CDR1 is SGDLS and CDR2 YYNGEE. This CDR3 has 16 amino acids. Unmatched junction bases numbered 5, after V lost 0 bases and J lost 0 bases. The CDR3 is CASSVEIAGHQETQYF. CDR3 in DNA: TGTGCCAGCAGCGTAGAAATAGCGGGTCACCAAGAGACCCAGTACTTC.

The chain has TRBV19 and TRBJ2-1; the match to TRBD2 covers 14 bases. Per the germline V gene, CDR1 is LNHDA and CDR2 is SQIVND (reference sequence). The CDR3 consists of 15 residues. V trimming: 5 bases; J trimming: 8 bases; junction bases outside the gene matches: 5. CDR3: CASSARTSGRHEQFF. The CDR3 DNA sequence: TGTGCCAGTAGTGCCCGGACTAGCGGGAGGCATGAGCAGTTCTTC.

The chain couples TRBV5-8 to TRBJ2-4, with D perhaps TRBD2 (5 bases). V was cut by 1 base and J by 4 bases, with 6 bases left in between. CDR3 length: 13 amino acids. Germline V CDR1 and CDR2: SGHTS, YDEGEE. The CDR3 region is CASSLRDKNIQYF. CDR3 DNA sequence: TGTGCCAGCAGCTTGCGGGATAAAAACATTCAGTACTTC.

This clone was detected a few times. This may stem from a read error, because a much larger clone lies one nucleotide away. This specimen includes other DNA sequences encoding the same CDR3. This chain joins TRBV5-4 and TRBJ2-3; D is unclear. There are 12 residues in the CDR3. V gave up 2 bases and J gave up 2 bases, with 3 bases separating them. Germline V gene sequence: CDR1 SGHNT, CDR2 YYREEE (reference sequence). The CDR3 loop reads CASSLNTDTQYF. CDR3 DNA: TGTGCCAGCAGCTTAAACACAGATACGCAGTATTTT.

In its sample, this clone was seen a few times. The chain combines TRBV5-1 with TRBJ1-2; TRBD1 matches at 8 bases. The junction had 0 bases not matched to a gene; V was cut back by 0 bases and J by 2 bases. The CDR3 totals 14 residues. Germline V gives CDR1 SGHRS, CDR2 YFSETQ. The DNA for the CDR3 is TGCGCCAGCAGCTTGGACAGGGGGAACTATGGCTACACCTTC. Protein product: CASSLDRGNYGYTF.

This clone was picked up many times. J is TRBJ1-4 and V is TRBV25-1; a weak D match, TRBD1 (6 bases). The CDR3 is made up of 15 amino acids. Trimming left V 0 bases short and J 6 bases short, with 11 bases between. CDR1 is MGHDK, CDR2 SYGVNS, per germline. The CDR3 is CASSEYEHRDEKLFF. The CDR3 region has the DNA TGTGCCAGCAGTGAATATGAGCACAGGGATGAAAAACTGTTTTTT.

CDR3 nucleotide sequence: TGTGCCAGCAGCTTAGAGGGGGGGGTGCCAAAACTGTTTTTT. It codes for CASSLEGGVPKLFF. V gene TRBV7-2 combines with J gene TRBJ1-4; D perhaps matches TRBD1 (6 bases). Germline loops: CDR1 SGHTA, CDR2 FQGNSA. The CDR3 is 14 amino acids. V lost 1 base and J lost 10, with 13 bases in between.

The chain employs TRBV28 and TRBJ2-5; 11 bases are shared with TRBD2. V shed 6 bases, J shed 5 bases, and the junction held 5 bases outside the gene matches. The CDR3 runs to 14 residues. Germline lookup yields CDR1 MDHEN and CDR2 SYDVKM. The CDR3 bases are TGTGCCAGCAGCTTACTAGCGGGGGTGGAGACCCAGTACTTC. Its protein product is CASSLLAGVETQYF.

This clone was seen a handful of times. CDR3 protein: CASSPIGTIPLDTQYF. The CDR3 nucleotides read TGTGCCAGCAGCCCGATCGGGACTATCCCGCTGGATACGCAGTATTTT. This rearrangement joins TRBV7-2 to TRBJ2-3; the match to TRBD2 covers 7 bases. This CDR3 comprises 16 residues. The V and J ends lost 5 bases and 6 bases, in that order; junction bases with no gene match: 14. From germline, CDR1 is SGHTA and CDR2 FQGNSA. The whole variable domain, remainder taken from reference TRBV7-2 and TRBJ2-3, is GAGVSQSPSNKVTEKGKDVELRCDPISGHTALYWYRQSLGQGLEFLIYFQGNSAPDKSGLPSDRFSAERTGGSVSTLTIQRTQQEDSAVYLCASSPIGTIPLDTQYFGPGTRLTVL.

This clone has just a few counts. This chain connects TRBV2 to TRBJ1-2; a possible D gene is TRBD1 (6 bases). The CDR3 spans 11 residues. Trimming pared 8 bases from V and 9 bases from J, leaving 13 bases between. Germline lookup yields CDR1 SNHLY and CDR2 FYNNEI. CDR3 protein: CASRGQISYTF. For the CDR3, the DNA is TGTGCCAGCCGAGGACAGATTAGCTACACCTTC.

Turning to this clone: Other DNA sequences within the sample encode an identical CDR3. The J gene is TRBJ1-1, the V gene TRBV7-2; D possibly corresponds to TRBD1 (5 bases). The CDR3 runs 13 residues. Between the trimmed V and J ends, which lost 2 bases and 1 base, there was a span of 5 bases. CDR1 and CDR2 (germline): SGHTA, FQGNSA. As DNA, the CDR3 is TGTGCCAGCAGCTTACAGGGGAACACTGAAGCTTTCTTT. Protein sequence: CASSLQGNTEAFF. Filled out from reference TRBV7-2 and TRBJ1-1, the complete variable domain reads GAGVSQSPSNKVTEKGKDVELRCDPISGHTALYWYRQSLGQGLEFLIYFQGNSAPDKSGLPSDRFSAERTGGSVSTLTIQRTQQEDSAVYLCASSLQGNTEAFFGQGTRLTVV.

This clone was detected a few times. This chain joins TRBV6-7 and TRBJ2-7; D possibly corresponds to TRBD2 (5 bases). TRBV6-7 is filed as an ORF, its function uncertain. CDR3 length equals 12 residues. V was cut by 0 bases and J by 12 bases, with 12 bases left in between. DNA of the CDR3: TGTGCCAGCAGTTACTCGAGGGCGAAGAGGTACTTC. It encodes CASSYSRAKRYF.

This clone showed up many times. The V and J genes are TRBV30 and TRBJ2-1; 9 bases are a match to TRBD2. Trimming removed 1 base from V and 7 bases from J; junction bases left unmatched: 5. Germline-derived CDR1 and CDR2 are GTSNPN and SVGIG (reference sequence). This CDR3 is built from 14 residues. CDR3 nucleotide sequence: TGTGCCTGGAGTGGAGGACTAGCGACGAATGAGCAGTTCTTC. It specifies CAWSGGLATNEQFF.

This clone came up a few times. This rearrangement joins TRBV14 to TRBJ2-1, with TRBD2 matching over 9 bases. Germline CDR1 SGHDN, CDR2 FVKESK. The CDR3 contains 15 residues. V dropped 4 bases and J dropped 7; count of bases not matched to a gene: 8. The CDR3 sequence: CASSRREGHGNEQFF. In DNA, the CDR3 is TGTGCCAGCAGCCGGCGGGAGGGCCATGGGAATGAGCAGTTCTTC.

The table lists this clone with a few counts. The DNA of the CDR3 is TGCAGCGTCACCGGGACAGGGGGATGGGAGCAGTACTTC. Protein sequence: CSVTGTGGWEQYF. The chain is built from TRBV29-1 and TRBJ2-7, with 11 bases matching TRBD1. V dropped 6 bases and J dropped 7; count of bases not matched to a gene: 8. This CDR3 spans 13 amino acids. CDR1 SQVTM and CDR2 ANQGSEA come from the germline V gene.

A few counts support this clone. The V call is TRBV7-6, the J call TRBJ2-3; 7 nucleotides agree with TRBD2. The germline CDR1 and CDR2 sequences are SGHVS and FNYEAQ. The ends lost 2 bases at V and 1 base at J; junction bases unmatched: 6. This CDR3 has 16 amino acids. Here the CDR3 DNA reads TGTGCCAGCAGCTTAAGGGGACTAAGTGGCACAGATACGCAGTATTTT. Encoded protein: CASSLRGLSGTDTQYF.

This clone was observed a handful of times. The sample carries other DNA sequences with the same CDR3. The J gene is TRBJ1-2, the V gene TRBV10-3; D uncertain. The CDR3 is 14 amino acids. CDR1 and CDR2 from the germline V gene are ENHRY and SYGVKD. Trimming cost V 0 bases and J 2 bases, with 7 bases left between them. This CDR3 reads CAISESPENYGYTF. CDR3 sequence (DNA): TGTGCCATCAGTGAGTCGCCGGAGAACTATGGCTACACCTTC.

The genes are TRBV6-5 and TRBJ2-7; 7 bases line up with TRBD2. The ends lost 8 bases at V and 2 bases at J; junction bases unmatched: 9. The CDR3 covers 14 residues. CDR1 and CDR2 from the germline V gene are MNHEY and SVGAGI. CDR3 loop: CASGELALPYEQYF. Here the CDR3 DNA reads TGTGCCAGCGGGGAACTAGCGCTCCCCTACGAGCAGTACTTC.

J is TRBJ1-2 and V is TRBV6-5; D unclear. Trimming pared 6 bases from V and 0 bases from J, leaving 14 bases between. Looked up from germline, CDR1 is MNHEY and CDR2 is SVGAGI. The CDR3 loop spans 15 amino acids. CDR3 loop: CASSIELGTNYGYTF. CDR3 coding DNA: TGTGCCAGCAGCATTGAACTGGGGACTAACTATGGCTACACCTTC.

V is TRBV6-1 and J is TRBJ1-2, with unresolved D. The V end lost 4 bases, the J end lost 7 bases, and 10 bases lay between the germline ends. Germline CDR1 reads MNHNS; CDR2 reads SASEGT. This CDR3 has 12 residues. The CDR3 nucleotides are TGTGCCAGCAGTGTAATTTTCAGTGGCTACACCTTC. It yields the protein CASSVIFSGYTF.

This chain links TRBV7-6 with TRBJ1-3; unclear D gene. The CDR3 spans 14 residues. The V and J ends lost 1 base and 2 bases respectively, with 6 bases between them. Per germline, CDR1 SGHVS and CDR2 FNYEAQ. The DNA of the CDR3 is TGTGCCAGCAGCTTAGAGGCAGCTGGAAACACCATATATTTT. Its translation is CASSLEAAGNTIYF.